This T cell receptor (beta chain) was sequenced in a study of post-analysis software for immune sequencing data (dated by TCRdb to about 2015). For context, the study as a whole: Relapsing-remitting, secondary progressive and progressive-relapsing multiple sclerosis were recorded as disease courses, and subtype annotation was lacking for some patients. The patient repertoires were set against ten to eleven previously published healthy control repertoires from donors whose ages ranged from roughly 6 to 26 years. A subset of samples was prepared in parallel using single-end sample barcoding, then pooled and co-amplified after Illumina adapter ligation. The paper's findings and limits, for the study overall: The multiple sclerosis patient group was slightly younger than the control group. Compared with controls, multiple sclerosis patients had significantly lower normalized Chao1 diversity, a finding suggesting substantial peripheral T-cell clonal expansion. Direct clustering with F measure revealed strong co-clustering of samples prepared in the same batch, which led to a batch-effect correction. Patients showed significantly higher frequencies than controls for about 5 TRBV segments, among them TRBV5-6, TRBV5-1 and TRBV20-1.

To demonstrate the VDJtools post-analysis software, TCR beta repertoires were profiled from the peripheral blood of 13 young patients with multiple sclerosis. Multiple sclerosis patients were children and adolescents aged roughly 6 to 17 years. V is cut by 1 base and J by 4 bases, and the space between the germline ends is 16 bases. CDR1 and CDR2 are read off the germline V gene (reference sequence) as DFQATT and SNEGSKA. The CDR3 starts with the cysteine, ends with the phenylalanine, and has 15 residues. The only DNA kept is the CDR3, 45 bases in frame from the first base. In this sample, this clonotype turned up a few times. Its binding antigen is unknown. Base-call qualities are not available, and no considerably larger clone is one nucleotide away. Library construction relied on PCR. The listed sequencing device is Illumina HiSeq 2500. Unique molecular identifiers were incorporated into TCR beta cDNA libraries to reduce PCR and sequencing biases. Roughly 500,000 cDNA molecules were obtained per 1 to 10 million input T cells, so each molecule approximated one T cell. The patient libraries were prepared and sequenced using the same protocol as the earlier healthy control dataset. Samples belonging to the same batch were prepared together, multiplexed and sequenced on a shared HiSeq lane. On the authors' methods: Raw barcoded reads were processed with MIGEC, and single-read molecular identifier groups were discarded before consensus assembly and CDR3 extraction. Clonotype tables were post-analysed with VDJtools, normalizing diversity by down-sampling all datasets to the smallest sample size. To correct batch-related cross-sample contamination, repertoire overlap clustering matched CDR3 amino acid sequences but not nucleotide sequences. TCRdb trimmed the raw reads at Q25, called clones with MiXCR and kept productive beta chains. Merged by CDR3 protein, the rows form single entries marked with the most common genes and DNA. The V and J calls, along with clone size, are taken from TCRdb and not from the paper's own processing. The sample records approximately 570,000 distinct CDR3 sequences, roughly 40% of which are singletons. Clones ranked in the top ten supply more than 1.5% of the sample.

Source material: blood. The TCR was taken from a girl aged 10 to 17 with multiple sclerosis. The chain couples TRBV20-1 to TRBJ2-5, with the D gene possibly TRBD1 or TRBD2, each one fitting 6 bases. This receptor carries the CDR3 CSARGGRGGTETQYF. In nucleotides, the sequence is TGCAGTGCTAGAGGGGGACGAGGGGGGACAGAGACCCAGTACTTC.